What follows describes a single TCR beta chain. This specimen belongs to a study of blood T cell repertoires in COVID-19. Study in general: COVID-19 samples from acute and convalescent phases originated in the United States, Italy and Spain. The cDNA or gDNA used as material had been derived from T cells, B-cell-depleted T cells, or PBMCs.

The V end was cut by 9 bases, the J end by 3 bases, with 12 bases between. CDR3 length: 14 residues. The germline V gene has CDR1 LNHDA and CDR2 SQIVND (reference sequence). In the source study's methods: The authors estimated nucleated cell counts from reference gene primer amplification. Assay: immunoSEQ multiplex PCR; the TCRdb copy retains only in-frame clones and omits some. V and J calls plus clone size are reproduced from that table; the DNA served to infer D and trimming. The sample shows roughly 140,000 clones, roughly 88% of them seen only once. Sequencing input: peripheral blood. This chain joins TRBV19 and TRBJ1-6; D might be TRBD1 (5 bases). The receptor was derived from a woman aged 45 to 65 in a cohort sampled during active or convalescent COVID-19. For the CDR3, the DNA is TGTGCCAGCACCCCGCAGGGCTATAATTCACCCCTCCACTTT. Protein: CASTPQGYNSPLHF.